The 8 T cell receptor beta chains listed next were all sequenced from one sample in a study of OX40 agonist ivuxolimab in advanced cancers. Method: immunoSEQ multiplex PCR; TCRdb's copy keeps in-frame clones and lacks some. The table has approximately 98,000 clones, around 80% seen once. This specimen was CD4+ or CD8+ T cells sorted from blood, taken in a trial of the OX40 agonist ivuxolimab. The source is an adult with an advanced solid tumor such as melanoma, head and neck, liver or kidney cancer.

V gene TRBV2 combines with J gene TRBJ1-1; D gene unclear. The CDR3 is 13 residues long. The V and J ends lost 6 bases and 1 base respectively, with 9 bases between them. Germline V gives CDR1 SNHLY, CDR2 FYNNEI. The chain's CDR3 is CASRVAENTEAFF. CDR3 DNA sequence: TGTGCCAGCAGGGTGGCAGAGAACACTGAAGCTTTCTTT.

The genes are TRBV4-1 and TRBJ1-4; the match to TRBD1 covers 10 bases. V lost 3 bases to trimming and J lost 6 bases; unmatched junction nucleotides: 4. Germline-derived CDR1 and CDR2 are MGHRA and YSYEKL. The CDR3 is made up of 15 amino acids. The CDR3 DNA reads as TGCGCCAGCAGCCATCCGACAGGGGGCGATGAAAAACTGTTTTTT. Protein sequence: CASSHPTGGDEKLFF.

This clone came up a few times. The J gene is TRBJ2-7, the V gene TRBV27; 10 nucleotides agree with TRBD2. The CDR3 totals 18 residues. Germline CDR1 and CDR2: MNHEY and SMNVEV (reference sequence). V shed 4 bases and J 0 bases; nucleotides not matched to a gene: 12. DNA for the CDR3: TGTGCCAGCAGTTCCCTACGCCTTTGGACTAGCGGCTCCTACGAGCAGTACTTC. This encodes CASSSLRLWTSGSYEQYF.

The rearrangement uses TRBV7-3 and TRBJ2-2; 7 nucleotides align to TRBD1. Germline CDR1 and CDR2: SGHTA and FQGTGA. The CDR3 covers 14 residues. The V and J ends lost 5 bases and 7 bases, in that order; junction bases with no gene match: 7. In DNA, the CDR3 is TGTGCCAGCAGCCTTCGACAGGGTAACGGGGAGCTGTTTTTT. It encodes CASSLRQGNGELFF.

The chain has TRBV29-1 and TRBJ2-5, with D possibly matching TRBD1 (5 bases). Germline V CDR1 and CDR2: SQVTM, ANQGSEA. This CDR3 has 14 amino acids. V lost 4 bases and J lost 5, with 17 bases in between. CDR3 DNA sequence: TGCAGCGTTGGAAAGGGGTCGGTTGGGGAGACCCAGTACTTC. Translation: CSVGKGSVGETQYF.

The chain joins TRBV5-6 to TRBJ2-3; D gene uncertain. V was cut by 4 bases and J by 4 bases, with 4 bases left in between. Germline assignment: CDR1 SGHDT and CDR2 YYEEEE. The CDR3 loop spans 11 amino acids. The CDR3 protein is CASSISDTQYF. CDR3 nucleotides: TGTGCCAGCAGCATCTCAGATACGCAGTATTTT. Full variable domain (remainder filled in from reference TRBV5-6 and TRBJ2-3): DAGVTQSPTHLIKTRGQQVTLRCSPKSGHDTVSWYQQALGQGPQFIFQYYEEEERQRGNFPDRFSGHQFPNYSSELNVNALLLGDSALYLCASSISDTQYFGPGTRLTVL.

Details on this clone: The sample has other DNA sequences that encode this CDR3 too. The chain links TRBV6-1 to TRBJ2-7; either TRBD1 or TRBD2 may supply D (5 bases each). Germline loops: CDR1 MNHNS, CDR2 SASEGT. The length of the CDR3 is 13 residues. V shed 1 base and J shed 5 bases, with 9 bases lying between them. This chain's CDR3 is CASSEGGGHEQYF. The CDR3 nucleotides read TGTGCCAGCAGTGAAGGTGGGGGACACGAGCAGTACTTC.

V and J are TRBV7-2 and TRBJ2-5; TRBD2 might be the D (6 bases). The J call may be wrong; the DNA end is better matched by TRBJ2-7. Germline CDR1 reads SGHTA; CDR2 reads FQGNSA. The CDR3 spans 14 residues. The CDR3 coding sequence is TGTGCCAGCAGCTTGGAGGGGTTTTCCTACGAGCAGTACTTC. It yields the protein CASSLEGFSYEQYF.